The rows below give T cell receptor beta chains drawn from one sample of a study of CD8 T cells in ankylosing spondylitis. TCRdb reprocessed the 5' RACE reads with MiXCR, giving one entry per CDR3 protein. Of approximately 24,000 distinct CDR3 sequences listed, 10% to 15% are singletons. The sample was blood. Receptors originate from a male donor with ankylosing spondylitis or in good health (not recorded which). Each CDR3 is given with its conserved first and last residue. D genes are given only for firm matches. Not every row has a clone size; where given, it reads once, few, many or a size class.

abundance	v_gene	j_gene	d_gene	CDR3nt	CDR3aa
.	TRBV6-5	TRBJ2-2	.	TGTGCCAGCAGTTATTACACGACAGGGAACACCGGGGAGCTGTTTTTT	CASSYYTTGNTGELFF
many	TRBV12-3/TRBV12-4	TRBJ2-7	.	TGTGCCAGCAGTTTAAGCCCTGGGGGCGAGGAGGAGCAGTACTTC	CASSLSPGGEEEQYF
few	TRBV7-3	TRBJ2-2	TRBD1	TGTGCCAGCAGCTTCGGACAGGGGGCAGACACCGGGGAGCTGTTTTTT	CASSFGQGADTGELFF
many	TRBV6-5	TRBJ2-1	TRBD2	TGTGCCAGCAGTTACCCTAGCGGGGGCTCCTACAATGAGCAGTTCTTC	CASSYPSGGSYNEQFF
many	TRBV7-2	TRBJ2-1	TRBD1	TGTGCCAGCAGCACCCAGGGGGCTTTGAATGAGCAGTTCTTC	CASSTQGALNEQFF
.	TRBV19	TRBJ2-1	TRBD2	TGTGCCAGTAGTATAGGACGACAGCGGGGCTCCTACAATGAGCAGTTCTTC	CASSIGRQRGSYNEQFF
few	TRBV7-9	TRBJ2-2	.	TGTGCCAGCAGCTGGGACGGGAACACCGGGGAGCTGTTTTTT	CASSWDGNTGELFF
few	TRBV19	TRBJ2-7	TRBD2	TGTGCCAGTAGTATAGGAAGCGGGAGCTACGAGCAGTACTTC	CASSIGSGSYEQYF
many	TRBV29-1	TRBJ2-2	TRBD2	TGCAGCGTTGGGGGACTAGCGGCCACCGGGGAGCTGTTTTTT	CSVGGLAATGELFF
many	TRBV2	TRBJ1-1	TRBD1	TGTGCCAGCAGACATAGGGACAGCATGAACACTGAAGCTTTCTTT	CASRHRDSMNTEAFF
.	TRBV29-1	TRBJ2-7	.	TGCAGCGTTGAAGTTGTAGGGGGCTACGAGCAGTACTTC	CSVEVVGGYEQYF
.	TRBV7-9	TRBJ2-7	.	TGTGCCAGCAGCTTAATAGGGGGAACCTACGAGCAGTACTTC	CASSLIGGTYEQYF
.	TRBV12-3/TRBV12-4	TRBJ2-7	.	TGTGCCAGCAGTCCTGACAGGCTTACCTACGAGCAGTACTTC	CASSPDRLTYEQYF
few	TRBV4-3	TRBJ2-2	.	TGCGCCAGCGGCCGGGGGGACACCAAGAAGGGGACCGGGGAGCTGTTTTTT	CASGRGDTKKGTGELFF
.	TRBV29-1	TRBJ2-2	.	TGCAGCGTGGGAGGGGGGTTTGCCGGGGAGCTGTTTTTT	CSVGGGFAGELFF
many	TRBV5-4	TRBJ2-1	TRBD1	TGTGCCAGCAGCTCCCGGACAGGGAAGAATGAGCAGTTCTTC	CASSSRTGKNEQFF
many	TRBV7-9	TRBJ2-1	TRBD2	TGTGCCAGCAGCGCGGGGGGACTAGCGGCCTACAATGAGCAGTTCTTC	CASSAGGLAAYNEQFF
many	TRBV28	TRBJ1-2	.	TGTGCCAGCATCAGGAGAGGCGTAATCCGAGGCTACACCTTC	CASIRRGVIRGYTF
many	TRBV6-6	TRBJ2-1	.	TGTGCCAGCAGTTACGATGCGGGGATCTACAATGAGCAGTTCTTC	CASSYDAGIYNEQFF
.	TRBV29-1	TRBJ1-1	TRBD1	TGCAGCGTTATTCCGGGACAGGGGATTCTGAACACTGAAGCTTTCTTT	CSVIPGQGILNTEAFF
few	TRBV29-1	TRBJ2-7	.	TGCAGCGTTTCGCGGTCCTACGAGCAGTACTTC	CSVSRSYEQYF
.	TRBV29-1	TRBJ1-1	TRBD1	TGCAGCGCCCAATTTGGGACAGCTGAGGTCACTGAAGCTTTCTTT	CSAQFGTAEVTEAFF
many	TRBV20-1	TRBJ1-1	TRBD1	TGCAGTGCTGGGGGACAGGGGCCAACTGAAGCTTTCTTT	CSAGGQGPTEAFF
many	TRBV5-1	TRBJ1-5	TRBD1	TGCGCCAGCAGCCACGGGACAGGGAGTAATCAGCCCCAGCATTTT	CASSHGTGSNQPQHF
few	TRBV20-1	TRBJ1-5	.	TGCAGTGCTAATCTAGGGGCGGAGGGGCCCCAGCATTTT	CSANLGAEGPQHF
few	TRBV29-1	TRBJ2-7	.	TGCAGCGCAGACTCCGGGACTTACGAGCAGTACTTC	CSADSGTYEQYF
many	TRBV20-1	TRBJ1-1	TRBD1	TGCAGTGCTACTACAGGGGGTAGAACTGAAGCTTTCTTT	CSATTGGRTEAFF
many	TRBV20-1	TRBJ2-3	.	TGCAGTGCTACGTCCGGGGGCCTGAGCACAGATACGCAGTATTTT	CSATSGGLSTDTQYF
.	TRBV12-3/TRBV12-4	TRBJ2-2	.	TGTGCCAGCAGTTTAGGATGGCCCGGGGAGCTGTTTTTT	CASSLGWPGELFF
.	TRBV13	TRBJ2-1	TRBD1	TGTGCCAGCCGATATATGAGGACAGGGGCGTCTTATGAGCAGTTCTTC	CASRYMRTGASYEQFF
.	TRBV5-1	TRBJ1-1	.	TGCGCCAGCAGCTTGGTTCGGGGGCGGAACACTGAAGCTTTCTTT	CASSLVRGRNTEAFF
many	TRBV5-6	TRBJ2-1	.	TGTGCCAGCAGCTTGGTGGCAGCTAATGAGCAGTTCTTC	CASSLVAANEQFF
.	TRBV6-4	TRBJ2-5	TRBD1	TGTGCCAGCAGTGACCCCCGGGACAGGGTCGAGACCCAGTACTTC	CASSDPRDRVETQYF
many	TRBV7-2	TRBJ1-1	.	TGTGCCAGCAGCCATGTGAACACTGAAGCTTTCTTT	CASSHVNTEAFF
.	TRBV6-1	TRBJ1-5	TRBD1	TGTGCCAGCATGGGGACAGGGAACTCGAATCAGCCCCAGCATTTT	CASMGTGNSNQPQHF
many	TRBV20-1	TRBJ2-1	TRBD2	TGCAGTGCTAGAGGACTAGCGGGAGGCACTAGCTCCTACAATGAGCAGTTCTTC	CSARGLAGGTSSYNEQFF
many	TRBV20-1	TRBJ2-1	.	TGCAGTGCTAGAGGCTTCAACAATGAGCAGTTCTTC	CSARGFNNEQFF
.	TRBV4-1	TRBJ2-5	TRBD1	TGCGCCAGCAGCCCGAGGGGGCGTCGCGGGGAGACCCAGTACTTC	CASSPRGRRGETQYF
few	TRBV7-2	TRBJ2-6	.	TGTGCCAGCAGCTTAATGGGTGGTTCAGGGGCCAACGTCCTGACTTTC	CASSLMGGSGANVLTF
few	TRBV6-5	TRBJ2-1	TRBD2	TGTGCCAGCGGGTCCGGGAGGAGCTCCTACAATGAGCAGTTCTTC	CASGSGRSSYNEQFF
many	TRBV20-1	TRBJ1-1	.	TGCAGTGCTGAACCCCGGGGGGATGGTAAAGCTTTCTTT	CSAEPRGDGKAFF
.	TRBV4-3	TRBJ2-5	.	TGCGCCAGCAGCCAAGAACGGGTTGGGCAAGAGACCCAGTACTTC	CASSQERVGQETQYF
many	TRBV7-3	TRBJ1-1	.	TGTGCCAGCAGCGCCTCCGATAGGGAAAAGAACACTGAAGCTTTCTTT	CASSASDREKNTEAFF
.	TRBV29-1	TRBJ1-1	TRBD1	TGCAGCGTTGCGGGACAGTCTATGAACACTGAAGCTTTCTTT	CSVAGQSMNTEAFF
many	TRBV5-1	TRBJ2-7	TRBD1	TGCGCCAGCAGCTCGACAGGGAGCGGCTACGAGCAGTACTTC	CASSSTGSGYEQYF
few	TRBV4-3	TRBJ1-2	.	TGCGCCAGCAGCCACGGGTTGTCGGACCCTCGGGGCTACACCTTC	CASSHGLSDPRGYTF
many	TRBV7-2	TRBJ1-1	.	TGTGCCAGCAGCTTGAGGGGGAACACTGAAGCTTTCTTT	CASSLRGNTEAFF
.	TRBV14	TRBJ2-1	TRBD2	TGTGCCAGCAGCCAAGACCGGGGGGGGCTCGCCCTAAATGAGCAGTTCTTC	CASSQDRGGLALNEQFF
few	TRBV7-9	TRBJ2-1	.	TGTGCCAGCAGCGCAAGTGGGGGAATTAACAATGAGCAGTTCTTC	CASSASGGINNEQFF
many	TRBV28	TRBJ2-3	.	TGTGCCAGCAGTTTATCAGAGCTCTTGACGCAGTATTTT	CASSLSELLTQYF
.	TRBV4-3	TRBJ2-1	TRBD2	TGCGCCAGCAGCCAGGCTAGCGGGGGGTCGCTCAATGAGCAGTTCTTC	CASSQASGGSLNEQFF
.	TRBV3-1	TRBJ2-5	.	TGTGCCAGCAGCCGCCGCTGGGGCGCGGAGACCCAGTACTTC	CASSRRWGAETQYF